The present T cell receptor (beta chain) was sequenced within a study of blood T cell repertoires in COVID-19. Study at large: The United States, Italy and Spain supplied acute and convalescent COVID-19 samples. The analysed material was cDNA or gDNA that came from T cells, B-cell-depleted T cells, or PBMCs.

The V segment lost 0 bases and the J segment 5 bases; nucleotides outside the gene matches: 10. CDR1 SGHRS and CDR2 YFSETQ come from the germline V gene. The CDR3 contains 18 residues. This clone occurred a few times. In the authors' workflow: Amplifying reference gene primers gave estimates of nucleated cell counts. Profiling relied on immunoSEQ multiplex PCR, and the TCRdb table lists in-frame clones only, not all of them. V, J and clone size are taken as reported in that table, and D and trimming were inferred from the DNA itself. The sample has about 120,000 clones, 70% to 85% seen once; the top ten hold roughly 2.6%.

Sequencing was carried out using peripheral blood. The receptor was derived from a man in his fifties with acute or convalescent COVID-19. The chain has TRBV5-1 and TRBJ2-3, with TRBD2 identical over 12 bases. CDR3: CASSLEVLAGGRRDTQYF. CDR3 sequence (DNA): TGCGCCAGCAGCTTGGAGGTCCTAGCGGGGGGGCGGAGAGATACGCAGTATTTT.